The 24 T cell receptor beta chains in this list originate from one sample, sequenced in a study of OX40 agonist ivuxolimab in advanced cancers. The method was immunoSEQ multiplex PCR; TCRdb's version includes in-frame clones alone and lacks a portion of them. The repertoire includes approximately 75,000 clones, about 73% of them detected once, and about 5.4% sits in the top ten. This specimen consisted of CD4+ or CD8+ T cells sorted from blood, obtained in a trial of the OX40 agonist ivuxolimab. Receptors originate from an adult with an advanced solid tumor such as melanoma, head and neck, liver or kidney cancer.

This chain connects TRBV6-6 to TRBJ2-5, with TRBD2 as a possible D gene (6 bases). CDR1 MNHNY and CDR2 SVGAGI come from the germline V gene (reference sequence). This CDR3 spans 12 amino acids. The ends were cut back, 6 bases at V and 5 bases at J, with 10 bases in the middle. CDR3 protein: CASSVGGETQYF. Here the CDR3 DNA reads TGTGCCAGCAGCGTAGGAGGGGAGACCCAGTACTTC.

In its sample, this clone was seen a few times. V usage is TRBV5-5 and J usage is TRBJ1-3; D is unclear. V lost 0 bases, J lost 0 bases, and 13 bases lay in between. Germline lookup yields CDR1 SGHKS and CDR2 YYEKEE (reference sequence). CDR3 size: 17 residues. The CDR3 here is CASSLGLFGVSGNTIYF. The DNA for the CDR3 is TGTGCCAGCAGCTTGGGTCTTTTCGGGGTCTCTGGAAACACCATATATTTT.

The genes are TRBV27 and TRBJ1-6; tentative D call: TRBD1 (6 bases). This CDR3 region has 16 residues. Germline V gene lookup returns CDR1 MNHEY and CDR2 SMNVEV (reference sequence). Deletions cut 8 bases from V and 6 bases from J, with 20 bases between. This chain's CDR3 is CASRKDPARGNSPLHF. The CDR3 nucleotides are TGTGCCAGCCGAAAAGATCCGGCCAGGGGTAATTCACCCCTCCACTTT.

CDR3 in DNA: TGCAGTGCTAGTAGGGTCTATGGCTACACCTTC. Protein: CSASRVYGYTF. The chain is built from TRBV20-1 and TRBJ1-2; D ambiguous. Per the germline V gene, CDR1 is DFQATT and CDR2 is SNEGSKA (reference sequence). The germline V and J ends were trimmed by 3 bases and 4 bases, with 6 bases remaining between them. The CDR3 contains 11 residues.

This chain uses TRBV7-2 with TRBJ2-4, with 11 bases fitting TRBD2. Germline loops: CDR1 SGHTA, CDR2 FQGNSA. Trimming at V came to 1 base and at J to 1 base, leaving 9 bases not matched to a gene. This CDR3 is 19 amino acids long. As DNA, the CDR3 is TGTGCCAGCAGCTTAGAGGGTAGCGGGAGGGCCCGGGCCAAAAACATTCAGTACTTC. Protein product: CASSLEGSGRARAKNIQYF.

This rearrangement joins TRBV5-1 to TRBJ2-3; D gene uncertain. V gave up 5 bases and J gave up 4 bases, with 14 bases separating them. The germline V gene has CDR1 SGHRS and CDR2 YFSETQ. The CDR3 sequence is 14 residues long. CDR3: CASRDGLGADTQYF. The CDR3 region has the DNA TGCGCCAGCAGGGACGGGTTAGGCGCAGATACGCAGTATTTT.

The chain uses TRBV6-6 and TRBJ2-2, with 8 positions matching TRBD1. The junction had 9 bases not matched to a gene; V was cut back by 7 bases and J by 5 bases. Germline V gene lookup returns CDR1 MNHNY and CDR2 SVGAGI (reference sequence). This CDR3 contains 15 residues. The CDR3 protein is CASKLSTGVTGELFF. In DNA, the CDR3 is TGTGCCAGCAAACTGTCGACAGGGGTGACCGGGGAGCTGTTTTTT.

The chain is built from TRBV19 and TRBJ1-4; D is undetermined. The CDR3 is 13 residues long. V was shortened by 6 bases and J by 10 bases, with 15 bases between the two germline ends. From germline, CDR1 is LNHDA and CDR2 SQIVND (reference sequence). CDR3 bases: TGTGCCAGTAGCGACTCCGGGAGTGGAAAACTGTTTTTT. It yields the protein CASSDSGSGKLFF.

The V and J genes are TRBV15 and TRBJ2-3, with a tentative D call TRBD2 (5 bases). The CDR3 is made up of 16 amino acids. The V gene lost 1 base and the J gene lost 1 base, with 12 bases spanning the gap. Germline CDR1 LNHNV, CDR2 YYDKDF (reference sequence). The CDR3 reads CATSRAQREGTDTQYF. The CDR3 DNA follows: TGTGCCACCAGCAGAGCTCAGAGGGAAGGCACAGATACGCAGTATTTT.

This clone appeared once. The genes are TRBV2 and TRBJ1-1; 8 bases map to TRBD1. There are 13 residues in the CDR3. Looked up from germline, CDR1 is SNHLY and CDR2 is FYNNEI. J lost 5 bases, V lost 7 bases, and 6 bases had no gene match. The CDR3 DNA is TGTGCCAGCACAGGGACAGGAAGGACTGAAGCTTTCTTT. Protein: CASTGTGRTEAFF.

The J gene is TRBJ1-4, the V gene TRBV7-9, with no clear D. This CDR3 is built from 13 residues. Germline V CDR1 and CDR2: SEHNR, FQNEAQ (reference sequence). Trimming pared 5 bases from V and 10 bases from J, leaving 14 bases between. In nucleotides, the CDR3 is TGTGCCAGCAGCCCGCAATCTTCAGGAAAACTGTTTTTT. This gives the protein CASSPQSSGKLFF.

This clone was counted many times. CDR3 bases: TGCGCCAGCAGCTTTGAAAGAAATTCACCCCTCCACTTT. This sequence encodes CASSFERNSPLHF. The rearrangement links TRBV5-1 to TRBJ1-6; D gene uncertain. Germline V gene sequence: CDR1 SGHRS, CDR2 YFSETQ. With 2 bases removed from V and 7 bases from J, the gap between germline ends came to 7 bases. CDR3 length: 13 amino acids.

The chain is built from TRBV7-2 and TRBJ2-5; the D gene is possibly TRBD1 (5 bases). The V gene's germline CDR1 is SGHTA and CDR2 FQGNSA. The germline V and J ends were trimmed by 3 bases and 7 bases, with 9 bases remaining between them. The CDR3 sequence is 12 residues long. In nucleotides, the CDR3 is TGTGCCAGCAGCTTGGACACGGGGACCCAGTACTTC. The encoded protein is CASSLDTGTQYF.

This rearrangement joins TRBV5-1 to TRBJ1-1; tentatively, D is TRBD1 (5 bases). The germline V gene has CDR1 SGHRS and CDR2 YFSETQ. V lost 1 base and J lost 4, with 11 bases in between. CDR3 length equals 14 residues. The CDR3 bases are TGCGCCAGCAGCTTGATGGGGGTTGGCACTGAAGCTTTCTTT. Translation: CASSLMGVGTEAFF.

V usage is TRBV6-1 and J usage is TRBJ1-1; D call uncertain. Trimming took off 6 bases at V and 0 bases at J, with 14 bases between the two ends. This CDR3 comprises 15 residues. Germline loops: CDR1 MNHNS, CDR2 SASEGT. The CDR3 reads CASSAVQQMNTEAFF. Here the CDR3 DNA reads TGTGCCAGCAGCGCGGTCCAACAAATGAACACTGAAGCTTTCTTT.

V and J are TRBV28 and TRBJ1-2; possibly TRBD1 for D (5 bases). V lost 5 bases and J 5 bases, leaving 15 bases between the germline ends. This CDR3 has 14 residues. CDR1 is MDHEN, CDR2 SYDVKM, per germline. CDR3 loop: CASSLRGTRYGYTF. The CDR3 DNA is TGTGCCAGCAGTCTACGGGGGACTCGTTATGGCTACACCTTC.

The chain is built from TRBV5-5 and TRBJ1-5; D is unresolved. The CDR3 is made up of 14 amino acids. Germline V lookup: CDR1 SGHKS, CDR2 YYEKEE (reference sequence). V lost 0 bases, J lost 11 bases, and 15 bases lay in between. The CDR3 DNA reads TGTGCCAGCAGCTTGGTAGGGTTAAGCTGGACCCAGCATTTT. Amino acids: CASSLVGLSWTQHF.

The rearrangement links TRBV6-1 to TRBJ2-5; 7 positions match TRBD1. The CDR3 has 13 residues. Per the germline V gene, CDR1 is MNHNS and CDR2 is SASEGT. With V trimmed by 6 bases and J by 2 bases, 3 bases remained unmatched. CDR3 sequence reads: CASSVDRQETQYF. CDR3 nucleotide sequence: TGTGCCAGCAGCGTGGACAGGCAAGAGACCCAGTACTTC.

The chain links TRBV2 to TRBJ2-3; TRBD1 might be the D (5 bases). V was clipped by 7 bases and J by 5 bases, with 13 bases between them. The germline CDR1 and CDR2 sequences are SNHLY and FYNNEI. This CDR3 has 13 residues. Here the CDR3 DNA reads TGTGCCAGCATAGGGGATCCCCAAGATACGCAGTATTTT. Translated: CASIGDPQDTQYF.

This sequence joins TRBV6-4 and TRBJ2-1; D is possibly TRBD2 (5 bases). The CDR3 covers 13 residues. Germline CDR1 and CDR2: MRHNA and SNTAGT. Between the trimmed V and J ends, which lost 4 bases and 8 bases, there was a span of 12 bases. CDR3 DNA sequence: TGTGCCAGCAGTGTTATAGCGTCATATGAGCAGTTCTTC. Protein product: CASSVIASYEQFF.

The chain joins TRBV7-7 to TRBJ2-3; D could derive from TRBD1 or TRBD2 (5 bases each). V lost 5 bases to trimming and J lost 0 bases, with 12 bases between them. Germline lookup yields CDR1 SSHAT and CDR2 FNYEAQ (reference sequence). This CDR3 spans 15 amino acids. CDR3: CASSAGTRSTDTQYF. For the CDR3, the DNA is TGTGCCAGCAGCGCCGGGACGCGCAGCACAGATACGCAGTATTTT.

The rearrangement links TRBV7-2 to TRBJ2-1; 10 bases are a match to TRBD2. Germline loops: CDR1 SGHTA, CDR2 FQGNSA. With V trimmed by 5 bases and J by 0 bases, 4 bases remained unmatched. The CDR3 loop spans 16 amino acids. DNA for the CDR3: TGTGCCAGCAGCGGACAGCGGGGGGGCTCCTACAATGAGCAGTTCTTC. It translates to CASSGQRGGSYNEQFF.

The chain joins TRBV28 to TRBJ2-5, with D perhaps being TRBD1 or TRBD2 (5 bases each). The ends were cut back, 6 bases at V and 5 bases at J, with 19 bases in the middle. The CDR3 has 15 residues. CDR1 and CDR2 (germline): MDHEN, SYDVKM. The CDR3 nucleotides read TGTGCCAGCAGCTCTCCGGGGCCCCGGTGGGAGACCCAGTACTTC. This translates into CASSSPGPRWETQYF.

This chain joins TRBV27 and TRBJ2-5; 7 bases align to TRBD1. The better agreement between TRBJ2-7 and the DNA end casts doubt on the J call. Germline CDR1 MNHEY, CDR2 SMNVEV (reference sequence). The CDR3 loop spans 15 amino acids. The CDR3 here is CASSRTSTGTYEQYF. CDR3 nucleotide sequence: TGTGCCAGCAGTCGTACGTCGACAGGGACCTACGAGCAGTACTTC.